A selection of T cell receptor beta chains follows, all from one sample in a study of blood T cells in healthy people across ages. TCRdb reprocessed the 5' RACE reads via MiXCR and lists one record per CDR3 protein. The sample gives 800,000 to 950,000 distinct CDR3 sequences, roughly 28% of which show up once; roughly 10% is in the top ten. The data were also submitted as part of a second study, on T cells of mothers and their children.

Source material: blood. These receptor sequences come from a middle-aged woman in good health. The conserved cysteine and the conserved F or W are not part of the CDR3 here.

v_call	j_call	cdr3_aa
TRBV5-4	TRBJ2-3	ASSLGVAASSTDTQY
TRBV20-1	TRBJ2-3	SATPGGGAVLTDTQY
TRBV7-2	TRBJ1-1	ASSLRGQDTEAF
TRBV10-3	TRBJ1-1	AISEGFEAF
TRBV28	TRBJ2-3	ASSMGLAGGGQY
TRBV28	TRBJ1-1	ASSVGNLNTEAF
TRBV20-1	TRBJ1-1	SASTGHPNTEAF
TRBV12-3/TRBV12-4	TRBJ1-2	ASRNTGVGYGYT
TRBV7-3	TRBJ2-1	ASSRAGTGSYNEQF
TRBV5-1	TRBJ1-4	ASSFSGTGKEKLF
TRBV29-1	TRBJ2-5	SVVDPPLGTQY
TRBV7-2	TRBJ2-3	ASSRGLLPDTQY
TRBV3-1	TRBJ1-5	ASSSRGRAQPQH
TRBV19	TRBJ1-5	ASSQGEGANQPQH
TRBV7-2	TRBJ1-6	ASSLGGTPNSPLH
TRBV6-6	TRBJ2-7	ASRDKSTGQGAEQY
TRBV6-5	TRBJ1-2	ASSADRPNYGYT
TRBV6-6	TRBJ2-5	ASSPIFQAQETQY
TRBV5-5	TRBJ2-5	ATTLFPGGPRETQY
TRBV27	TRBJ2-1	ASSLLRGRNEQF
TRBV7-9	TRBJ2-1	ASSLDILASPNEQF
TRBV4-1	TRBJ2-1	ASSQDPAGVSYNEQF
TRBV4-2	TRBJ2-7	ASSQDLGTCEQY
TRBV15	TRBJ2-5	ATSRETGIYEQY
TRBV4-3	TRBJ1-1	ASSQVGGTYQKNTEAF
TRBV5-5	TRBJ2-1	ASSLGSGGRGQF
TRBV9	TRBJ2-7	ASSVTPQDSYEQY
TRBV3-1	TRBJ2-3	ASSQGRAGGQYTQY